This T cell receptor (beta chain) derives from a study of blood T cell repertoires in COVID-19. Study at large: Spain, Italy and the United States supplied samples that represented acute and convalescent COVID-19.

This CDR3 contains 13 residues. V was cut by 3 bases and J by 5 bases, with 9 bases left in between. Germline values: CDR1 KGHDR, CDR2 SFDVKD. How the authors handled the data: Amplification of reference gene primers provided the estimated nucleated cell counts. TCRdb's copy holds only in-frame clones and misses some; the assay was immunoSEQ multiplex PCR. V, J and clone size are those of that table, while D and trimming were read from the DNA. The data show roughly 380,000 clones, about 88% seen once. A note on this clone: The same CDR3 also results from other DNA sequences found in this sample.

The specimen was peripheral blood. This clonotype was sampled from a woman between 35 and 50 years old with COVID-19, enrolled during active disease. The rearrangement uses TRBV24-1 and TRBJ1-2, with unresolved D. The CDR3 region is CATSDPRTYGYTF. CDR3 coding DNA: TGTGCCACCAGTGATCCCCGAACTTATGGCTACACCTTC.